Shown below are 30 T cell receptor beta chains from a single sample sequenced in a study of T cell responses to AZD1222 COVID-19 vaccine. The data were produced by immunoSEQ multiplex PCR, yet TCRdb's version contains in-frame clones alone and is incomplete. The table shows some 180,000 clones, with around 93% occurring only once. The sequencing here drew on peripheral blood, taken 28 days after the second dose of the MenACWY control vaccine. The receptors here all came from an adult who received the MenACWY meningococcal vaccine as a control.

This clone has only one observation. This sequence joins TRBV7-6 and TRBJ1-2; the D gene is possibly TRBD1 (5 bases). The germline gives CDR1 SGHVS, CDR2 FNYEAQ. The CDR3 is 10 amino acids. The V end was cut by 11 bases, the J end by 8 bases, with 12 bases between. CDR3 nucleotide sequence: TGTGCCGTAACCGAGGGGGGCTACACCTTC. It yields the protein CAVTEGGYTF.

The sample holds one count of this clone. This chain links TRBV2 with TRBJ1-2; D gene uncertain. The CDR3 is made up of 14 amino acids. V lost 1 base and J 1 base, leaving 7 bases between the germline ends. CDR1 and CDR2 from the germline V gene are SNHLY and FYNNEI. Written as DNA, the CDR3 is TGTGCCAGCAGTGAAGGACACGTTAACTATGGCTACACCTTC. It yields the protein CASSEGHVNYGYTF.

The chain carries TRBV28 and TRBJ2-1, with a tentative D call TRBD2 (6 bases). The CDR3 has 12 residues. V was pared by 5 bases and J by 10 bases, with 12 bases between. Germline assignment: CDR1 MDHEN and CDR2 SYDVKM. The CDR3 DNA follows: TGTGCCAGCAGTCACTTAGCGGCGGAGCAGTTCTTC. Its translation: CASSHLAAEQFF. Together with reference TRBV28 and TRBJ2-1, the CDR3 gives the full variable domain: DVKVTQSSRYLVKRTGEKVFLECVQDMDHENMFWYRQDPGLGLRLIYFSYDVKMKEKGDIPEGYSVSREKKERFSLILESASTNQTSMYLCASSHLAAEQFFGPGTRLTVL.

This chain links TRBV7-2 with TRBJ1-2, with unresolved D. V was trimmed by 4 bases and J by 0 bases, leaving 6 bases between them. CDR1 and CDR2 from the germline V gene are SGHTA and FQGNSA. The CDR3 is made up of 13 amino acids. This chain's CDR3 is CASSYGANYGYTF. DNA of the CDR3: TGTGCCAGCAGCTACGGGGCTAACTATGGCTACACCTTC.

V is TRBV2 and J is TRBJ1-1, with TRBD1 identical over 7 bases. From germline, CDR1 is SNHLY and CDR2 FYNNEI. The J segment lost 5 bases and the V segment lost 5 bases, leaving 8 bases of the junction unmatched. The CDR3 is 14 amino acids. The CDR3 DNA is TGTGCCAGCAGTCGGGACAGTTGGGAGACTGAAGCTTTCTTT. It encodes CASSRDSWETEAFF.

V usage is TRBV15 and J usage is TRBJ1-1; a weak D match, TRBD1 (5 bases). Trimming left V 6 bases short and J 2 bases short, with 16 bases between. The CDR3 consists of 15 residues. Germline assignment: CDR1 LNHNV and CDR2 YYDKDF (reference sequence). In DNA form, the CDR3 reads TGTGCCACCAGTCCCCAGGCGGGGGTAAACACTGAAGCTTTCTTT. It encodes CATSPQAGVNTEAFF.

V usage is TRBV19 and J usage is TRBJ1-3, with D unresolved. V lost 4 bases to trimming and J lost 0 bases, with 13 bases between them. This CDR3 is built from 16 residues. Germline V gene data show CDR1 as LNHDA and CDR2 as SQIVND (reference sequence). The CDR3 DNA reads as TGTGCCAGTAGTAACCACGGACGGAGCTCTGGAAACACCATATATTTT. Its protein product is CASSNHGRSSGNTIYF.

This chain connects TRBV4-1 to TRBJ1-5; a weak D match, TRBD1 (5 bases). In germline, CDR1 is MGHRA, CDR2 YSYEKL. Trimming stripped 2 bases from V and 2 bases from J, with 7 bases between. There are 14 residues in the CDR3. This CDR3 reads CASSQLGGNQPQHF. As DNA, the CDR3 is TGCGCCAGCAGCCAATTAGGGGGCAATCAGCCCCAGCATTTT.

The rearrangement uses TRBV3-1 (or the pseudogene TRBV3-2) and TRBJ1-2, with a weak D call TRBD1 (5 bases). Per germline, CDR1 LGHDT and CDR2 YNNKEL (reference sequence). Trimming stripped 4 bases from V and 6 bases from J, with 18 bases between. The CDR3 runs to 15 residues. This CDR3 is CASSLTVPLKNGYTF. Written as DNA, the CDR3 is TGTGCCAGCAGCCTGACAGTCCCACTCAAAAATGGCTACACCTTC.

The gene calls are TRBV3-1 (or the pseudogene TRBV3-2) and TRBJ2-1; the D gene is possibly TRBD2 (6 bases). This CDR3 has 13 amino acids. With 4 bases removed from V and 5 bases from J, the gap between germline ends came to 9 bases. Germline loops: CDR1 LGHDT, CDR2 YNNKEL (reference sequence). CDR3 DNA sequence: TGTGCCAGCAGCCCGGGAGTCCACAATGAGCAGTTCTTC. This translates into CASSPGVHNEQFF.

The sample holds a few counts of this clone. CDR3 sequence reads: CASSVGPYTEAFF. In DNA, the CDR3 is TGTGCCAGCAGCGTTGGGCCCTACACTGAAGCTTTCTTT. This chain connects TRBV7-2 to TRBJ1-1; D gene ambiguous. Germline V gene data show CDR1 as SGHTA and CDR2 as FQGNSA. The CDR3 totals 13 residues. Trimming stripped 5 bases from V and 3 bases from J, with 10 bases between.

The chain combines TRBV18 with TRBJ2-1, with 7 bases that match TRBD1. This CDR3 has 14 residues. In germline, CDR1 is KGHSH, CDR2 LQKENI. Trimming cost V 6 bases and J 5 bases; bases outside gene matches: 7. The DNA for the CDR3 is TGTGCCAGCTCCACCGGGACAGAAAACAATGAGCAGTTCTTC. This codes for CASSTGTENNEQFF.

J is TRBJ1-1 and V is TRBV9, with a possible D match to TRBD1 (5 bases). CDR3 size: 15 residues. The V gene's germline CDR1 is SGDLS and CDR2 YYNGEE. Trimming stripped 4 bases from V and 1 base from J, with 14 bases between. CDR3: CASSPDGASNTEAFF. The CDR3 DNA reads as TGTGCCAGCAGCCCAGACGGGGCTTCGAACACTGAAGCTTTCTTT.

This chain connects TRBV5-1 to TRBJ1-3; no reliable D call. The V end was cut by 6 bases, the J end by 6 bases, with 13 bases between. This CDR3 comprises 13 residues. Germline CDR1 is SGHRS and CDR2 is YFSETQ. The CDR3 spells CASTGSELNTIYF. CDR3 bases: TGCGCCAGCACGGGGTCTGAGTTAAACACCATATATTTT. Full variable domain (missing parts from reference TRBV5-1 and TRBJ1-3): KAGVTQTPRYLIKTRGQQVTLSCSPISGHRSVSWYQQTPGQGLQFLFEYFSETQRNKGNFPGRFSGRQFSNSRSEMNVSTLELGDSALYLCASTGSELNTIYFGEGSWLTVV.

The chain uses TRBV11-2 and TRBJ1-2; D may be TRBD1 (6 bases). Germline CDR1 is SGHAT and CDR2 is FQNNGV. The CDR3 spans 13 residues. V was pared by 7 bases and J by 6 bases, with 15 bases between. The CDR3 nucleotides are TGTGCCAGCACCCCTAACAGGGTCGATGGCTACACCTTC. It is translated as CASTPNRVDGYTF.

The J gene is TRBJ2-2, the V gene TRBV3-1 (or the pseudogene TRBV3-2); D not resolved. Germline assignment: CDR1 LGHDT and CDR2 YNNKEL (reference sequence). This CDR3 has 14 amino acids. V was shortened by 7 bases and J by 0 bases, with 9 bases between the two germline ends. The CDR3 DNA is TGTGCCAGCACCCTGGGGACGAACACCGGGGAGCTGTTTTTT. It codes for CASTLGTNTGELFF.

This chain connects TRBV3-1 (or the pseudogene TRBV3-2) to TRBJ1-1; 8 nucleotides align to TRBD1. With V trimmed by 4 bases and J by 6 bases, 4 bases remained unmatched. The CDR3 consists of 13 residues. Per germline, CDR1 LGHDT and CDR2 YNNKEL (reference sequence). In DNA, the CDR3 is TGTGCCAGCAGCCTCCTGGACAGGGCTGAAGCTTTCTTT. Protein sequence: CASSLLDRAEAFF.

Concerning this clone itself: One end of the junction varies from germline; a read error may be responsible. The rearrangement links TRBV28 to TRBJ2-7, with D hard to call. CDR1 MDHEN and CDR2 SYDVKM come from the germline V gene. The CDR3 sequence is 13 residues long. The CDR3 region has the DNA TGTGCCAGCAGCCCTATACAACTCTATAAGGTCGACTTC. Its translation is CASSPIQLYKVDF.

This clone was seen a handful of times. The chain couples TRBV21-1 to TRBJ2-2; no check of the table's D call, TRBD1, against the DNA was made. TRBV21-1 is tagged as a pseudogene. This CDR3 is built from 14 residues. CDR3: CASSSGEMTGELFF. DNA of the CDR3: TGTGCCAGCAGTTCAGGGGAAATGACCGGGGAGCTGTTTTTT.

The genes are TRBV9 and TRBJ2-1; 11 bases line up with TRBD2. The CDR3 runs to 15 residues. Germline CDR1 and CDR2: SGDLS and YYNGEE. V trimming: 0 bases; J trimming: 6 bases; junction bases outside the gene matches: 2. The CDR3 region has the DNA TGTGCCAGCAGCGTAGGTAGCGGGGGGGCCAATGAGCAGTTCTTC. This codes for CASSVGSGGANEQFF.

CDR3 sequence reads: CATLARSSHEQYF. CDR3 in DNA: TGTGCCACCCTAGCCCGTTCTTCCCACGAGCAGTACTTC. This chain connects TRBV6-5 to TRBJ2-7, with D possibly being TRBD2 (5 bases). The V end lost 10 bases, the J end lost 5 bases, and 18 bases lay between the germline ends. Looked up from germline, CDR1 is MNHEY and CDR2 is SVGAGI. CDR3 size: 13 residues.

The rearrangement links TRBV30 to TRBJ1-1, with 7 bases lining up with TRBD1. The CDR3 loop spans 13 amino acids. J gave up 6 bases and V 5 bases, and 9 bases lay outside the gene matches. Germline CDR1 is GTSNPN and CDR2 is SVGIG (reference sequence). CDR3 loop: CAWRRDSYSEAFF. DNA of the CDR3: TGTGCCTGGCGTCGGGACAGCTACTCTGAAGCTTTCTTT.

CDR3 residues: CASSIGTSSEQYF. DNA of the CDR3: TGTGCCAGTAGTATCGGGACTAGCAGTGAGCAGTACTTC. This chain uses TRBV19 with TRBJ2-7; 9 nucleotides line up with TRBD2. The J segment lost 7 bases and the V segment lost 3 bases, leaving 4 bases of the junction unmatched. Germline CDR1 LNHDA, CDR2 SQIVND (reference sequence). There are 13 residues in the CDR3.

V is TRBV6-1 and J is TRBJ1-6, with D possibly being TRBD1 (5 bases). V was pared by 1 base and J by 6 bases, with 10 bases between. From germline, CDR1 is MNHNS and CDR2 SASEGT. This CDR3 has 15 residues. This CDR3 is CASSEGGAINSPLHF. The CDR3, as DNA: TGTGCCAGCAGTGAAGGCGGGGCGATTAATTCACCCCTCCACTTT.

This sequence joins TRBV19 and TRBJ2-5, with a weak D call TRBD1 (6 bases). The CDR3 runs 13 residues. With 4 bases removed from V and 3 bases from J, the gap between germline ends came to 9 bases. Germline values: CDR1 LNHDA, CDR2 SQIVND (reference sequence). CDR3 protein: CASSTNREETQYF. The CDR3, as DNA: TGTGCCAGTAGTACCAACAGGGAAGAGACCCAGTACTTC. The whole variable domain, remainder taken from reference TRBV19 and TRBJ2-5, is DGGITQSPKYLFRKEGQNVTLSCEQNLNHDAMYWYRQDPGQGLRLIYYSQIVNDFQKGDIAEGYSVSREKKESFPLTVTSAQKNPTAFYLCASSTNREETQYFGPGTRLLVL.

This chain joins TRBV6-6 and TRBJ1-2; D might be TRBD1 (5 bases). V was pared by 2 bases and J by 7 bases, with 11 bases between. This CDR3 has 13 residues. Germline V gene data show CDR1 as MNHNY and CDR2 as SVGAGI (reference sequence). The CDR3 protein is CASSYKAGSGYTF. In DNA form, the CDR3 reads TGTGCCAGCAGTTACAAGGCAGGGAGTGGCTACACCTTC.

Only one count was recorded for this clone. The V and J genes are TRBV6-1 and TRBJ1-4; 7 positions agree with TRBD1. V trimming: 2 bases; J trimming: 7 bases; junction bases outside the gene matches: 4. The CDR3 consists of 14 residues. Germline V gene lookup returns CDR1 MNHNS and CDR2 SASEGT. This CDR3 is CASSERGPVEKLFF. In DNA, the CDR3 is TGTGCCAGCAGTGAAAGGGGGCCCGTTGAAAAACTGTTTTTT.

J is TRBJ2-1 and V is TRBV6-6, with a weak D call TRBD1 (6 bases). The V gene lost 4 bases and the J gene lost 6 bases, with 19 bases spanning the gap. This CDR3 is built from 16 residues. Germline V gene data show CDR1 as MNHNY and CDR2 as SVGAGI (reference sequence). For the CDR3, the DNA is TGTGCCAGCAGTTGGGGGCTAGCCTCAGATCGCAATGAGCAGTTCTTC. This gives the protein CASSWGLASDRNEQFF.

This clone was seen a single time. The rearrangement joins TRBV3-1 (or the pseudogene TRBV3-2) to TRBJ1-4; D gene uncertain. Germline assignment: CDR1 LGHDT and CDR2 YNNKEL (reference sequence). The V and J ends lost 4 bases and 4 bases respectively, with 7 bases between them. The CDR3 consists of 13 residues. As DNA, the CDR3 is TGTGCCAGCAGCCCCTCCCGTAATGAAAAACTGTTTTTT. Residues: CASSPSRNEKLFF.

CDR3 sequence (DNA): TGTGCCAGCTCACCTGACAGCTCCTCTGGAAACACCATATATTTT. It yields the protein CASSPDSSSGNTIYF. The chain uses TRBV18 and TRBJ1-3; possibly TRBD1 for D (5 bases). The V gene lost 3 bases and the J gene lost 0 bases, with 9 bases spanning the gap. This CDR3 contains 15 residues. Per germline, CDR1 KGHSH and CDR2 LQKENI.